This T cell receptor (beta chain) was captured in a study of T cell repertoires in cytomegalovirus infection. Study-wide context: CMV infection together with matching HLA type was indicated by public TCR beta signatures.

Study-wide results and caveats: The ex vivo response was dominated by HLA-C-restricted CMV-specific TCR beta clonotypes. Cumulative public TCR beta family frequency identified CMV carriers with the relevant HLA.

Germline lookup yields CDR1 SGHVS and CDR2 FQNEAQ. The CDR3 runs 17 residues. V was clipped by 5 bases and J by 1 base, with 20 bases between them. TCRdb reprocessed the reads with MiXCR, giving one entry per CDR3 protein. The table includes a few hundred thousand distinct CDR3 sequences, roughly an eighth detected once. Notes on this clonotype: The antigen is not known. A much larger clone differs from this one at a single base, so this may be a read error.

This clonotype originated in a human donor in good health (CMV status not recorded). Some clones in this sample may be carry-over from other donors' samples. The sequenced material came from PBMCs. The chain joins TRBV7-8 to TRBJ2-5; possible D gene TRBD2, 6 bases. The CDR3 region is CASSPRVYSGGQETQYF. CDR3 nucleotide sequence: TGTGCCAGCAGCCCTCGCGTATATTCCGGGGGCCAAGAGACCCAGTACTTC. The full variable domain, in which reference TRBV7-8 and TRBJ2-5 provide the parts outside the CDR3, is GAGVSQSPRYKVAKRGQDVALRCDPISGHVSLFWYQQALGQGPEFLTYFQNEAQLDKSGLPSDRFFAERPEGSVSTLKIQRTQQEDSAVYLCASSPRVYSGGQETQYFGPGTRLLVL.